A selection of T cell receptor beta chains follows, all from one sample in a study of cytomegalovirus exposure and HLA in healthy donors. TCRdb keeps only in-frame clones here, not all; method: immunoSEQ multiplex PCR. The sample consists of approximately 260,000 clones, almost 85% of them appearing once. Sequences were obtained from PBMCs. The receptors here all came from a woman aged 40-49 years in good health and CMV-seropositive. The CDR3 runs from the conserved cysteine through the conserved F or W. Fields, in order: D gene, J gene, V gene, CDR3 protein. The D gene is left open where the match is weak.

>TRBD1|TRBJ2-2|TRBV27
CASSLKGGTTGELFF
>TRBD2|TRBJ2-7|TRBV7-9
CSSSLMGGEAPYEQYF
>-|TRBJ2-3|TRBV5-1
CASSFRQRVTDTQYF
>-|TRBJ1-6|TRBV30
CAWRQGGNSPLHF
>-|TRBJ2-7|TRBV13
CASSLGGGYEQYF
>TRBD1|TRBJ2-3|TRBV19
CASSRDRTEGTDTQYF
>-|TRBJ1-1|TRBV15
CATSNNDGGVQEAFF
>-|TRBJ2-1|TRBV7-7
CASSLEPSGLREQFF
>TRBD1|TRBJ1-2|TRBV6-5
CASSYSGQGAEGYTF
>-|TRBJ1-2|TRBV25-1
CASSDRVSYTF
>TRBD1|TRBJ1-1|TRBV25-1
CASSSNRGRAFF
>-|TRBJ2-5|TRBV7-9
CASSFTAPQETQYF
>-|TRBJ2-5|TRBV11-2
CASSRGDPRETQYF
>TRBD2|TRBJ2-7|TRBV9
CASSPRGASGRNYEQYF
>-|TRBJ2-1|TRBV4-1
CASSRDPIATEQFF
>-|TRBJ1-5|TRBV6-5
CASSRDMTSNQPQHF
>TRBD2|TRBJ2-1|TRBV7-7
CASSLPRTSVHNEQFF